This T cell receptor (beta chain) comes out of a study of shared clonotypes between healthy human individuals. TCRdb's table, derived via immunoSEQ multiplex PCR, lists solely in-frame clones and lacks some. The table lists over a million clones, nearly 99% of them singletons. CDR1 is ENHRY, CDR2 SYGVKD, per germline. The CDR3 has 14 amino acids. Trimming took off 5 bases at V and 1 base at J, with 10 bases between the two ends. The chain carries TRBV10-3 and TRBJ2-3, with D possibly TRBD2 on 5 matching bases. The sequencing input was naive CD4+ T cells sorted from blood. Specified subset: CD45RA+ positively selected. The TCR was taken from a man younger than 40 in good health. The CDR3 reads CAISSSGGTDTQYF. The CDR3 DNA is TGTGCCATCAGTTCAAGCGGAGGCACAGATACGCAGTATTTT.